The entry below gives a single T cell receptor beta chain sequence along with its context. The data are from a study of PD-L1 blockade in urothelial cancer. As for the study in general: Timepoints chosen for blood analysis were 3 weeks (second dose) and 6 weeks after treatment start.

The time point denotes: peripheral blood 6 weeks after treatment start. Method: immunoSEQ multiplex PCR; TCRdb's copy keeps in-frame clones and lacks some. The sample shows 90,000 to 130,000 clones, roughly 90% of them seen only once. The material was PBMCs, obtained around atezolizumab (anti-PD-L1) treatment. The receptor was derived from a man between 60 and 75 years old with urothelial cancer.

CDR3 bases: TGTGCCATCAGTGAGTCCGGGGGGCCAGGAAACACCATATATTTT. It encodes CAISESGGPGNTIYF. The chain recombines TRBV10-3 with TRBJ1-3; perhaps TRBD1 as D (6 bases). The germline V gene has CDR1 ENHRY and CDR2 SYGVKD. This CDR3 is 15 amino acids long. V was shortened by 0 bases and J by 4 bases, with 10 bases between the two germline ends.